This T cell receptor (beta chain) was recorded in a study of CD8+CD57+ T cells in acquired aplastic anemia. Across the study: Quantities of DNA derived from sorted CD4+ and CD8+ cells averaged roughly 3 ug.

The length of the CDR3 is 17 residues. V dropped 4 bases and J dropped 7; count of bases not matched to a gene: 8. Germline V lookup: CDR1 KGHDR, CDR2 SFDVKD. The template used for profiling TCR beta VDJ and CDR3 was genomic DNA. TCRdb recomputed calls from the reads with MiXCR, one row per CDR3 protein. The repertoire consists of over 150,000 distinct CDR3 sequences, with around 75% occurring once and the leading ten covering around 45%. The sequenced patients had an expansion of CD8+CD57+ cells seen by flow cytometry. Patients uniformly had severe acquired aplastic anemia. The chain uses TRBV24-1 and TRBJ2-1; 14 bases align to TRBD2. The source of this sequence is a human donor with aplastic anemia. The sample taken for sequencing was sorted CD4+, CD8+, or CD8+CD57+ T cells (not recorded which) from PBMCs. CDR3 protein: CATSDSGLAGGKNEQFF. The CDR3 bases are TGTGCCACCAGTGACTCCGGACTAGCGGGAGGTAAAAATGAGCAGTTCTTC.